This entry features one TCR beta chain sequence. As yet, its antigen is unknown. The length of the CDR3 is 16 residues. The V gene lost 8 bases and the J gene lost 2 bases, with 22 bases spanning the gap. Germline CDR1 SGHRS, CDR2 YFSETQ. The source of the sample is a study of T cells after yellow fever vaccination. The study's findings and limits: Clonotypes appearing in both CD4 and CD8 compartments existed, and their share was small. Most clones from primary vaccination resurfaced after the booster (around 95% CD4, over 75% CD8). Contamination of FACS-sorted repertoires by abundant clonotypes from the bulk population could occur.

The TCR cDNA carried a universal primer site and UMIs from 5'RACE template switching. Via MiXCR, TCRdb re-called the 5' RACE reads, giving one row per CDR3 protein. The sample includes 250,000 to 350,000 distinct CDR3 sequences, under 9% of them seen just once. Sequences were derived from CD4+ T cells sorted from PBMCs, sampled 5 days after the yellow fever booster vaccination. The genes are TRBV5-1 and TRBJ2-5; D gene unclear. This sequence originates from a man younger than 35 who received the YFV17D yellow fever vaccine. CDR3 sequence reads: CARPQLPLARQETQYF. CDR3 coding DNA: TGCGCCAGGCCGCAGCTCCCTCTGGCGCGTCAAGAGACCCAGTACTTC.